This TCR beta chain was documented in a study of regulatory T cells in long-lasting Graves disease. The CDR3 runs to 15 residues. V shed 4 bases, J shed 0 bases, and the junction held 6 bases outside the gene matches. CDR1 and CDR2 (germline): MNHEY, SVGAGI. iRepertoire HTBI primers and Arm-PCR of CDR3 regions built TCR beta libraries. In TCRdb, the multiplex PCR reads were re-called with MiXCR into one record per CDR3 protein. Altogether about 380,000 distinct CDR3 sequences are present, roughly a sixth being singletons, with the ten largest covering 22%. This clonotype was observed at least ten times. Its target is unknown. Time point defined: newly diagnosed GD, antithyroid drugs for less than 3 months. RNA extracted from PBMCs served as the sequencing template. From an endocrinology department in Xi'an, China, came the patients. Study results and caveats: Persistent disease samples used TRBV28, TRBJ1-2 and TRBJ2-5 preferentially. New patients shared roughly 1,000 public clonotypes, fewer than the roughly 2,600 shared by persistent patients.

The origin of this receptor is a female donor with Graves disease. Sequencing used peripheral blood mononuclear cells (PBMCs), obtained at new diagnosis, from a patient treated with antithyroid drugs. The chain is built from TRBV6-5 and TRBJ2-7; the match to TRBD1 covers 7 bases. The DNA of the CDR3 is TGTGCCAGCAGTTCCCTCAGGGGGAACTCCTACGAGCAGTACTTC. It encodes CASSSLRGNSYEQYF.